This is a list of T cell receptor beta chains from one sample in a study of early T cells in non-severe SARS-CoV-2 infection. In TCRdb, the 5' RACE reads were re-called with MiXCR into one record per CDR3 protein. The sample contains about 64,000 distinct CDR3 sequences, approximately 11% of which appear only once. This sample comprised whole blood, obtained at baseline. The receptors originated from an adult who was a healthcare worker with PCR-confirmed SARS-CoV-2 infection or an uninfected control (not recorded which). CDR3s include the opening cysteine and the closing phenylalanine or tryptophan. The D gene is left open where the match is weak. Size tells how often a clone was seen (once, few, many) or the class of an expanded clone, and some rows leave it out.

clone size	V gene	J gene	D gene	CDR3 DNA	CDR3 protein
-	TRBV9	TRBJ2-6	-	TGTGCCAGCGACAAGGCCTCTGGGGCCAACGTCCTGACTTTC	CASDKASGANVLTF
many	TRBV2	TRBJ2-2	TRBD1	TGTGCCAGCAGACAGGGGGCGCGGGACACCGGGGAGCTGTTTTTT	CASRQGARDTGELFF
-	TRBV13	TRBJ1-2	TRBD1	TGTGCCAGCAGCTCCGGGACAGGGCCCGGCTACACCTTC	CASSSGTGPGYTF
few	TRBV15	TRBJ2-1	TRBD1	TGTGCCACCAGCTGGGACAGGGCGGTGTATGAGCAGTTCTTC	CATSWDRAVYEQFF
-	TRBV5-6	TRBJ2-3	TRBD2	TGTGCCAGCAGCGGGGGAGGGAGGAGCACAGATACGCAGTATTTT	CASSGGGRSTDTQYF
-	TRBV7-9	TRBJ1-2	TRBD1	TGTGCCAGCAGCTTATCCGAGACAGGGATGGAGTATGGCTACACCTTC	CASSLSETGMEYGYTF
few	TRBV2	TRBJ1-4	TRBD1	TGTGCCAGCAGTGAAGTAACAGGGGGCGCAGGAAAACTGTTTTTT	CASSEVTGGAGKLFF
-	TRBV7-2	TRBJ2-3	-	TGTGCCAGCAGCTTAGGCGGGCGGACGCTGAGCACAGATACGCAGTATTTT	CASSLGGRTLSTDTQYF
few	TRBV7-2	TRBJ1-5	TRBD1	TGTGCCAGCAGCCTCCGCCCTACGACAGGGACCGGGCCCCAGCATTTT	CASSLRPTTGTGPQHF
-	TRBV6-6	TRBJ1-2	-	TGTGCCAGCAGTGCCTTTCTCTATGGCTACACCTTC	CASSAFLYGYTF
-	TRBV4-3	TRBJ1-1	-	TGCGCCAGCAGCCACGGGACGCAAGTTATAGACACTGAAGCTTTCTTT	CASSHGTQVIDTEAFF